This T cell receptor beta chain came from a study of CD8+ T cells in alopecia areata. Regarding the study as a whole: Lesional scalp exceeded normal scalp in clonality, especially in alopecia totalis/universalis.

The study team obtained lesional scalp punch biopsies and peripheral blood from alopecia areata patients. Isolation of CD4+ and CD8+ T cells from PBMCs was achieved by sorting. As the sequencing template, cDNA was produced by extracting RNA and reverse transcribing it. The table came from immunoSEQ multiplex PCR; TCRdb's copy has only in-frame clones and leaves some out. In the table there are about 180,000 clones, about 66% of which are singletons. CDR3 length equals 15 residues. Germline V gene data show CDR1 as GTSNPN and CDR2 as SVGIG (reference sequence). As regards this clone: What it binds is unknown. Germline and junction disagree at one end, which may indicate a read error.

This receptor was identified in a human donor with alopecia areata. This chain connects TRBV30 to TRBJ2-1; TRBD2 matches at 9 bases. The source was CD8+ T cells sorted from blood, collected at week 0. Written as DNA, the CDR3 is TGTGCCTGGAGTGGGCTAGCGGGGCCCTACAATGAGCAGCTCTTC. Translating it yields CAWSGLAGPYNEQLF.